The 14 T cell receptor beta chains listed next were all sequenced from one sample in a study of vaccination effects on CD4 cells after COVID-19. Assay: immunoSEQ multiplex PCR; the TCRdb copy retains only in-frame clones and omits some. The sample includes 23,000 or so clones, 80% to 90% of them seen just once. Antigen-specific CD4+ T cells were expanded (with viral peptide pools) by the ViraFEST assay ahead of sequencing. Investigators separated out CD4+ T cells once 10 days of culture had passed. Each participant was given two doses of one vaccine (BNT162b2 or mRNA-1273). These receptors lack a known antigen. The sample consisted of CD4+ T cells from PBMCs cultured with SARS-CoV-2 spike peptides, taken after COVID-19 vaccination. Receptors originate from a human donor who received a COVID-19 vaccine. Some clones in this sample may be carry-over from other donors' samples.

The chain carries TRBV19 and TRBJ1-6; D is unresolved. Germline lookup yields CDR1 LNHDA and CDR2 SQIVND (reference sequence). V was clipped by 4 bases and J by 9 bases, with 16 bases between them. The CDR3 loop spans 15 amino acids. The CDR3 bases are TGTGCCAGTAGTAAAGGGAAGGTTCCGTCTTCACCCCTCCACTTT. Amino acids: CASSKGKVPSSPLHF.

This clone came up a few times. The chain combines TRBV30 with TRBJ2-5; TRBD2 matches 10 bases. The CDR3 sequence is 15 residues long. The germline V gene has CDR1 GTSNPN and CDR2 SVGIG (reference sequence). Trimming cost V 7 bases and J 2 bases; bases outside gene matches: 10. CDR3 residues: CASAGGAGGQETQYF. CDR3 nucleotides: TGTGCCTCAGCCGGGGGAGCGGGGGGGCAAGAGACCCAGTACTTC.

V gene TRBV24-1 combines with J gene TRBJ2-7, with 8 bases lining up with TRBD1. The CDR3 consists of 17 residues. CDR1 and CDR2 from the germline V gene are KGHDR and SFDVKD. V gave up 5 bases and J gave up 2 bases; unmatched junction bases: 13. CDR3 in DNA: TGTGCCACCAGTGGGACTTCCCGGGACAGGCCCCCCTACGAGCAGTACGTC. Amino acids: CATSGTSRDRPPYEQYV.

This chain connects TRBV7-2 to TRBJ2-5; D could derive from TRBD1 or TRBD2 (5 bases each). The CDR3 has 14 residues. CDR1 SGHTA and CDR2 FQGNSA come from the germline V gene. Trimming stripped 3 bases from V and 5 bases from J, with 13 bases between. CDR3 sequence (DNA): TGTGCCAGCAGCTTTGCAGGGCCGGGGGAGACCCAGTACTTC. Protein sequence: CASSFAGPGETQYF.

The CDR3 DNA reads TGTGCCAGCAGCCAGAACAGGGCGGGCACCGGGGAGCTGTTTTTT. It codes for CASSQNRAGTGELFF. V and J are TRBV3-1 (or the pseudogene TRBV3-2) and TRBJ2-2, with D possibly matching TRBD1 (6 bases). Between the trimmed V and J ends, which lost 3 bases and 4 bases, there was a span of 12 bases. This CDR3 has 15 amino acids. Germline values: CDR1 LGHDT, CDR2 YNNKEL (reference sequence).

The sample holds a few counts of this clone. This rearrangement joins TRBV6-5 to TRBJ1-2; D gene uncertain. This CDR3 has 14 residues. The V and J ends lost 2 bases and 2 bases respectively, with 9 bases between them. Per the germline V gene, CDR1 is MNHEY and CDR2 is SVGAGI. CDR3 amino acids: CASSYRGANYGYTF. The CDR3 nucleotides are TGTGCCAGCAGTTACCGAGGCGCCAACTATGGCTACACCTTC.

This clone was seen a handful of times. At one end, the junction sequence differs from germline, possibly due to a read error. This chain links TRBV7-2 with TRBJ2-4; the D is unclear. Per the germline V gene, CDR1 is SGHTA and CDR2 is FQGNSA. The CDR3 contains 10 residues. CDR3 protein: CASTPVGSDF. CDR3 in DNA: TGTGCCAGCACCCCCGTTGGGTCGGACTTC.

This chain links TRBV7-3 with TRBJ2-3; TRBD1 matches 8 bases. CDR3 size: 17 residues. With V trimmed by 1 base and J by 1 base, 7 bases remained unmatched. CDR1 and CDR2 (germline): SGHTA, FQGTGA. The CDR3 nucleotides are TGTGCCAGCAGCTTAAACCCCAGGGGGCTCGGCACAGATACGCAGTATTTT. This codes for CASSLNPRGLGTDTQYF.

The chain recombines TRBV19 with TRBJ2-3; a weak D match, TRBD1 (6 bases). Germline CDR1 is LNHDA and CDR2 is SQIVND (reference sequence). Trimming stripped 3 bases from V and 10 bases from J, with 17 bases between. This CDR3 spans 14 amino acids. The chain's CDR3 is CASSMEIGGFPQYF. The CDR3 DNA follows: TGTGCCAGTAGTATGGAGATAGGGGGATTCCCGCAGTATTTT.

J is TRBJ2-5 and V is TRBV5-4; 8 bases align to TRBD2. V trimming: 1 base; J trimming: 4 bases; junction bases outside the gene matches: 9. CDR3 size: 16 residues. CDR1 SGHNT and CDR2 YYREEE come from the germline V gene (reference sequence). This CDR3 reads CASSLYGGAIGETQYF. CDR3 sequence (DNA): TGTGCCAGCAGCTTGTACGGGGGGGCTATCGGAGAGACCCAGTACTTC. The full variable domain, rest sourced from reference TRBV5-4 and TRBJ2-5, is ETGVTQSPTHLIKTRGQQVTLRCSSQSGHNTVSWYQQALGQGPQFIFQYYREEENGRGNFPPRFSGLQFPNYSSELNVNALELDDSALYLCASSLYGGAIGETQYFGPGTRLLVL.

The chain has TRBV7-9 and TRBJ1-3; D is perhaps TRBD1 (6 bases). The V gene lost 1 base and the J gene lost 1 base, with 8 bases spanning the gap. Per germline, CDR1 SEHNR and CDR2 FQNEAQ (reference sequence). The CDR3 sequence is 15 residues long. The CDR3 sequence: CASSLGGASGNTIYF. In nucleotides, the CDR3 is TGTGCCAGCAGCTTAGGGGGGGCGTCTGGAAACACCATATATTTT.

This clone was counted a single time. The DNA of the CDR3 is TGTGCCTGGAGTAGACTAGCGCTTCTGGAGACCCAGTACTTC. Its translation is CAWSRLALLETQYF. This chain uses TRBV30 with TRBJ2-5, with TRBD2 identical over 8 bases. V was pared by 2 bases and J by 5 bases, with 7 bases of the junction left unmatched. The CDR3 consists of 14 residues. Germline CDR1 reads GTSNPN; CDR2 reads SVGIG (reference sequence).

This clone was detected a few times. This chain joins TRBV3-1 (or the pseudogene TRBV3-2) and TRBJ1-4; the D gene is possibly TRBD1 (5 bases). There are 17 residues in the CDR3. CDR1 is LGHDT and CDR2 is YNNKEL in the germline V gene (reference sequence). The germline V and J ends were trimmed by 1 base and 7 bases, with 19 bases remaining between them. The CDR3 DNA follows: TGTGCCAGCAGCCAAGGAACCCGAGGGGAGCTCGGTGAAAAACTGTTTTTT. Translation: CASSQGTRGELGEKLFF.

The CDR3 DNA reads TGTGCCAGCAGCGTCAAGGCCCCCTATAATTCACCCCTCCACTTT. Translated: CASSVKAPYNSPLHF. This chain joins TRBV5-6 and TRBJ1-6; D gene uncertain. The CDR3 covers 15 residues. Trimming stripped 4 bases from V and 2 bases from J, with 10 bases between. In germline, CDR1 is SGHDT, CDR2 YYEEEE.